This T cell receptor beta chain was retrieved from a study of radiation and T cells in renal cell carcinoma. The overall study: Nephrectomy followed 15 Gy stereotactic body radiation by 4 weeks. Whole-study findings and limits: In blood, top tumor clones expanded by 2 weeks, shrinking by 4.

Time point reported: baseline pretreatment blood. This sample's treatment: 15 Gy SBRT to primary tumor, nephrectomy 4 weeks later. Serial blood draws occurred at baseline and 2 and 4 weeks post-SBRT. The tumor was a clear cell renal cell carcinoma. The table lists this clone with a count of one. Its specificity is unknown. TCRdb's copy holds only in-frame clones and misses some; the assay was immunoSEQ multiplex PCR. Of roughly 100,000 clones listed, under 90% are singletons. Germline V gives CDR1 MGHDK, CDR2 SYGVNS. This CDR3 has 12 residues. V lost 6 bases, J lost 2 bases, and 7 bases lay in between. This sequence originates from a man in his fifties or sixties with renal cell carcinoma. The chain employs TRBV25-1 and TRBJ2-5; D is uncertain. The sample consisted of blood, taken from a patient whose treatment included radiotherapy and nephrectomy. The CDR3 is CASRNGQETQYF. CDR3 nucleotide sequence: TGTGCCAGCAGGAACGGACAAGAGACCCAGTACTTC.